This entry features one TCR beta chain sequence. The entry originates in a study of blood T cell repertoires in COVID-19. In the authors' workflow: For nucleated cells, counts were estimated from reference gene primer amplification. Data came from immunoSEQ multiplex PCR; TCRdb stores just in-frame clones and leaves some out. From that table come the V and J calls and clone size; the DNA was used to work out D and trimming. The data show about 220,000 clones, with about 88% seen just once and just over 0.7% held by the top ten. Sequencing was carried out using peripheral blood. This TCR came from a middle-aged man with acute or convalescent COVID-19.

The CDR3 protein is CASIRDRVGNTEAFF. CDR3 DNA: TGTGCCAGCATTCGGGACAGGGTTGGGAACACTGAAGCTTTCTTT. The genes are TRBV7-2 and TRBJ1-1; the match to TRBD1 covers 9 bases. This CDR3 spans 15 amino acids. Germline V gene sequence: CDR1 SGHTA, CDR2 FQGNSA. The trim removed 7 bases at V and 1 base at J, leaving 7 bases unmatched.